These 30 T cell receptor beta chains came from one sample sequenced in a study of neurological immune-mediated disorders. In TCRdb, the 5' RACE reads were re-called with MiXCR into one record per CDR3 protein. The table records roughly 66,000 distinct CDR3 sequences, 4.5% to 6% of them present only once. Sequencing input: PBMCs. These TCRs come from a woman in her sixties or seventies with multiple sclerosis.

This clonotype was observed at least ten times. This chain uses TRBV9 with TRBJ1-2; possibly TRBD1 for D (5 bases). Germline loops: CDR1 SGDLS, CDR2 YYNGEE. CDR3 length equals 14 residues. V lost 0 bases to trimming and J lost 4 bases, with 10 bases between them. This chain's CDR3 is CASSVGDGGYGYTF. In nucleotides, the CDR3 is TGTGCCAGCAGCGTAGGGGACGGAGGCTATGGCTACACCTTC.

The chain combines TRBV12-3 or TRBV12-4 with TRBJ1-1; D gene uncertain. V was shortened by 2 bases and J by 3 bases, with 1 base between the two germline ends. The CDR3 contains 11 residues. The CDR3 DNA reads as TGTGCCAGCAGTTTACACACTGAAGCTTTCTTT. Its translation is CASSLHTEAFF.

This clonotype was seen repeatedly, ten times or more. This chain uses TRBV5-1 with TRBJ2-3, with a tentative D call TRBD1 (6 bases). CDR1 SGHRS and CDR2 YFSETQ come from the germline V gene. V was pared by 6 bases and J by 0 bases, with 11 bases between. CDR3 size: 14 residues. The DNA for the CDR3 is TGCGCCAGCAACCGGGACACGAGCACAGATACGCAGTATTTT. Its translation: CASNRDTSTDTQYF.

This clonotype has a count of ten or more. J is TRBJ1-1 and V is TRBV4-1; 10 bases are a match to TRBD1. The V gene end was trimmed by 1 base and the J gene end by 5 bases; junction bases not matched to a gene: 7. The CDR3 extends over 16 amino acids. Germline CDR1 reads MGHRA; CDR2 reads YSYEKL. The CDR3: CASSQGPRDRGTEAFF. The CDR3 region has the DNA TGCGCCAGCAGCCAAGGCCCCCGGGACAGGGGAACTGAAGCTTTCTTT.

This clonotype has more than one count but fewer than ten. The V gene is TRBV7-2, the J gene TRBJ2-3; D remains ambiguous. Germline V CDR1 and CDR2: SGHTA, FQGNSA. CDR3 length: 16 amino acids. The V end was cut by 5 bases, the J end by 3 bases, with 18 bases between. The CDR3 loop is CASSPPPALGTDTQYF. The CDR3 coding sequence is TGTGCCAGCAGCCCTCCCCCGGCGTTAGGGACAGATACGCAGTATTTT.

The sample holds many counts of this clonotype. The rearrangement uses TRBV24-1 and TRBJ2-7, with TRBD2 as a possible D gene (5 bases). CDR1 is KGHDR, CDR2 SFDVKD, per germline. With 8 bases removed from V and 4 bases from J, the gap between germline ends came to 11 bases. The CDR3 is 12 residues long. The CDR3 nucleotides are TGTGCCACCACCTTTGGAGGATACGAGCAGTACTTC. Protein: CATTFGGYEQYF.

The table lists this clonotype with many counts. In DNA, the CDR3 is TGTGCCAGCAGGGGATCGGGACAGGGGGCTGGAAACACCATATATTTT. Translating gives CASRGSGQGAGNTIYF. The chain is built from TRBV7-2 and TRBJ1-3; 11 bases map to TRBD1. The CDR3 spans 16 residues. Germline V gene lookup returns CDR1 SGHTA and CDR2 FQGNSA. V lost 6 bases to trimming and J lost 2 bases; unmatched junction nucleotides: 6.

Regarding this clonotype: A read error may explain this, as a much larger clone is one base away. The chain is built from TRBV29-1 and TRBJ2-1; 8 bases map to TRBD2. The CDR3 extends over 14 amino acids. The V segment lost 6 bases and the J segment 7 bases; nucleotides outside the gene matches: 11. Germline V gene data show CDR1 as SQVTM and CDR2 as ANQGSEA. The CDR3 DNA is TGCAGCGTGACTGGACCGGGAGGGACTAATGAGCAGTTCTTC. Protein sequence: CSVTGPGGTNEQFF.

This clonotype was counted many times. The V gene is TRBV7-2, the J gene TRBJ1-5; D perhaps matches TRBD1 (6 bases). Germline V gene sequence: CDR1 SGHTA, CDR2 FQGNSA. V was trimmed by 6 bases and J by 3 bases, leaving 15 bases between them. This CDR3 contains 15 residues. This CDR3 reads CASSLNRDTNQPQHF. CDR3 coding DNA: TGTGCCAGCAGTCTGAACCGGGACACCAATCAGCCCCAGCATTTT.

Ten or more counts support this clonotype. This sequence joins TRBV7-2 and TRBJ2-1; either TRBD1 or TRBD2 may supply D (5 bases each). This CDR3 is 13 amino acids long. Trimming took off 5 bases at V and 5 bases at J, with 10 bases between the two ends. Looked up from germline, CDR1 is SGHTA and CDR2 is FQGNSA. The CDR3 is CASSRRDDNEQFF. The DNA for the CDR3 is TGTGCCAGCAGCCGTAGGGACGACAATGAGCAGTTCTTC.

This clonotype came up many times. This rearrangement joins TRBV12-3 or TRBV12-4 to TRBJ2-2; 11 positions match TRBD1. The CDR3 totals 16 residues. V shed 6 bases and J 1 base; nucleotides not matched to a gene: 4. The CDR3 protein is CASRGQGAKNTGELFF. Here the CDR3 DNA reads TGTGCCAGCAGAGGACAGGGGGCGAAGAACACCGGGGAGCTGTTTTTT.

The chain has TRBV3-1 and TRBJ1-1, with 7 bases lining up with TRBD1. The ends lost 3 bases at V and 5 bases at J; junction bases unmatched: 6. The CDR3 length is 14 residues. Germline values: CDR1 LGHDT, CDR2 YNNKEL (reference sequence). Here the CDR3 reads CASSQGQSRTEAFF. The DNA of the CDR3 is TGTGCCAGCAGCCAGGGACAGTCGCGGACTGAAGCTTTCTTT.

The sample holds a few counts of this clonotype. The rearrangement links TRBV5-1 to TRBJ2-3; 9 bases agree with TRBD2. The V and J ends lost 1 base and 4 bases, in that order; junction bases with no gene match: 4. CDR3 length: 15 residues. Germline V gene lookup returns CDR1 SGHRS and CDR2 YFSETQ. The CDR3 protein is CASSLQVAGADTQYF. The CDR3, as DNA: TGCGCCAGCAGCTTGCAGGTAGCGGGAGCAGATACGCAGTATTTT. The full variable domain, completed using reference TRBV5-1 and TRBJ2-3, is KAGVTQTPRYLIKTRGQQVTLSCSPISGHRSVSWYQQTPGQGLQFLFEYFSETQRNKGNFPGRFSGRQFSNSRSEMNVSTLELGDSALYLCASSLQVAGADTQYFGPGTRLTVL.

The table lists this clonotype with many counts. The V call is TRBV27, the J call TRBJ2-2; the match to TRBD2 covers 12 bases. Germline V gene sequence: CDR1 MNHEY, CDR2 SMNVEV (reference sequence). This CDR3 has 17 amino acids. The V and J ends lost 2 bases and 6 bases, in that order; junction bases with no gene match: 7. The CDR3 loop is CASSLTATSGSPGELFF. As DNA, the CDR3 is TGTGCCAGCAGTTTAACAGCGACTAGCGGGAGTCCCGGGGAGCTGTTTTTT.

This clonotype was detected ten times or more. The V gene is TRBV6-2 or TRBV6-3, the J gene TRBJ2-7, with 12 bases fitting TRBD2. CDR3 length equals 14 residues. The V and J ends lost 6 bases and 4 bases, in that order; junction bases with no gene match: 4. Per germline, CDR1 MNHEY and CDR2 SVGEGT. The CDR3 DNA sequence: TGTGCCAGCAGAGAGACTAGCGGGGGTTACGAGCAGTACTTC. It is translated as CASRETSGGYEQYF.

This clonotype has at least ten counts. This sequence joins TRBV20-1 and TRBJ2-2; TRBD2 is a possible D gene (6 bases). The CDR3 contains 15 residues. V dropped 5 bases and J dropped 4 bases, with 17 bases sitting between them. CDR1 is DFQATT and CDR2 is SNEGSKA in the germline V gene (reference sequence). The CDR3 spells CSAPDPGEGTGELFF. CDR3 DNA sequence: TGCAGTGCTCCTGACCCGGGAGAGGGCACCGGGGAGCTGTTTTTT.

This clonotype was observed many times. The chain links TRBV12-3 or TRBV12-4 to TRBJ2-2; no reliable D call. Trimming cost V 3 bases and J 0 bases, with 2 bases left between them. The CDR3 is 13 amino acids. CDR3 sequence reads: CASSFTNTGELFF. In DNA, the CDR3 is TGTGCCAGCAGTTTTACGAACACCGGGGAGCTGTTTTTT.

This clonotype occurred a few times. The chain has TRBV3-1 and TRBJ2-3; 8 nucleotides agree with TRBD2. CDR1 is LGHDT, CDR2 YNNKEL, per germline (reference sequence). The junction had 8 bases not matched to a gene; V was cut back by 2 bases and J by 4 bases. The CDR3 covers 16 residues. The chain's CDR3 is CASSQPGRAVADTQYF. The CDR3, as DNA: TGTGCCAGCAGCCAACCCGGGAGGGCCGTCGCAGATACGCAGTATTTT.

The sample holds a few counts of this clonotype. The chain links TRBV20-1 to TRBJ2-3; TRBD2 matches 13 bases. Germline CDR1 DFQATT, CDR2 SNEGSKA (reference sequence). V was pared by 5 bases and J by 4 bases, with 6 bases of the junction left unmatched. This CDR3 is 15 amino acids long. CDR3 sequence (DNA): TGCAGTGCTTGGACTAGCGGGAGAGGGGCAGATACGCAGTATTTT. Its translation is CSAWTSGRGADTQYF.

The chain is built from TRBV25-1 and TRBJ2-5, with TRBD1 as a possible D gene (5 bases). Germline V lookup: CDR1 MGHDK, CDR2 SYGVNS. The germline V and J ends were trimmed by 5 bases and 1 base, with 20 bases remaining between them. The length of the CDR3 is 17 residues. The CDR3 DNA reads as TGTGCCAGCAGTCCACCCCCGGACATATCTACCCAAGAGACCCAGTACTTC. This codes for CASSPPPDISTQETQYF.

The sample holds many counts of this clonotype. The CDR3 coding sequence is TGTGCCAGCAGCGCACAGGGTTTAGGGGGCAATCAGCCCCAGCATTTT. This codes for CASSAQGLGGNQPQHF. This chain uses TRBV7-2 with TRBJ1-5; the D gene is possibly TRBD1 (6 bases). Germline V gene sequence: CDR1 SGHTA, CDR2 FQGNSA. The germline V and J ends were trimmed by 5 bases and 2 bases, with 16 bases remaining between them. The CDR3 is made up of 16 amino acids.

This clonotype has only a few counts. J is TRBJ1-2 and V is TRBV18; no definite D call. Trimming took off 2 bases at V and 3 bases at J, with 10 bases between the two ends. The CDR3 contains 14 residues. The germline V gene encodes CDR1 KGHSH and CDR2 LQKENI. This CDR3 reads CASSPYPSDYGYTF. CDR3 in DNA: TGTGCCAGCTCACCATACCCTTCGGACTATGGCTACACCTTC.

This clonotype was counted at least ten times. The CDR3 spells CASSQGQVTDYEQYF. The CDR3 nucleotides read TGCGCCAGCAGCCAAGGACAGGTGACGGATTACGAGCAGTACTTC. V usage is TRBV4-1 and J usage is TRBJ2-7; possible D gene TRBD1, 6 bases. Trimming pared 1 base from V and 4 bases from J, leaving 14 bases between. CDR3 length: 15 amino acids. The germline CDR1 and CDR2 sequences are MGHRA and YSYEKL.

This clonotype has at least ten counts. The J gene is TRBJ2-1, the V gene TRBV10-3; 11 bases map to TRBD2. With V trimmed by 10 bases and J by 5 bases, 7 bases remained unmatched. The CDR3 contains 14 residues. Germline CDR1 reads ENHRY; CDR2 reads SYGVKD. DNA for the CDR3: TGTGCCACCTTACTGACTAGCGGGGACAATGAGCAGTTCTTC. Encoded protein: CATLLTSGDNEQFF.

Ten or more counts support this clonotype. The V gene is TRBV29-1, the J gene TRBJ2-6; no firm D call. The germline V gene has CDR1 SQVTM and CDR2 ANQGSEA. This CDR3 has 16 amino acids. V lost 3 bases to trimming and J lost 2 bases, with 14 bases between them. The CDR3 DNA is TGCAGCGTTGACGCTACTCTTGGGACTGGGGCCAACGTCCTGACTTTC. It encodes CSVDATLGTGANVLTF.

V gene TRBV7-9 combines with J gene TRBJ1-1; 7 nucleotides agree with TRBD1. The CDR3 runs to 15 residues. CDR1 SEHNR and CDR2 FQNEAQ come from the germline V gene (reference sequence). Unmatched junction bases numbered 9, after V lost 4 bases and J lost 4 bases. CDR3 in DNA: TGTGCCAGCAGCTCTACCTTATCAGGGGGCACTGAAGCTTTCTTT. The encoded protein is CASSSTLSGGTEAFF.

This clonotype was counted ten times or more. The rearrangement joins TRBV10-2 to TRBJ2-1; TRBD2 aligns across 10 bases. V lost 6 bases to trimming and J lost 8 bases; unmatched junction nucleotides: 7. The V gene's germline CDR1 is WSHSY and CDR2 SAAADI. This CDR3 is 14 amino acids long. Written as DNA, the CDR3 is TGCGCCAGCAGGGTTAGCGGGAGGACGGATGAGCAGTTCTTC. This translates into CASRVSGRTDEQFF.

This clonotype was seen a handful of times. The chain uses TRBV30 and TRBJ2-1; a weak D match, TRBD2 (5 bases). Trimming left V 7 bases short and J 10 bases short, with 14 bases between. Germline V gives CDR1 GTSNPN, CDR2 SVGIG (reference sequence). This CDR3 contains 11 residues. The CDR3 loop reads CAYRLRGEQFF. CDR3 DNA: TGTGCCTACCGACTCCGCGGGGAGCAGTTCTTC.

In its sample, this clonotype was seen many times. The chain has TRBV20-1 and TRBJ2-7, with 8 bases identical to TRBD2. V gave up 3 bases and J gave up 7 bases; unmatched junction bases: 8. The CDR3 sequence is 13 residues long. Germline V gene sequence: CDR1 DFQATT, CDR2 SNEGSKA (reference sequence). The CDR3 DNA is TGCAGTGCTAGTTCAGCGGGAGTAGGTGAGCAGTACTTC. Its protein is CSASSAGVGEQYF.

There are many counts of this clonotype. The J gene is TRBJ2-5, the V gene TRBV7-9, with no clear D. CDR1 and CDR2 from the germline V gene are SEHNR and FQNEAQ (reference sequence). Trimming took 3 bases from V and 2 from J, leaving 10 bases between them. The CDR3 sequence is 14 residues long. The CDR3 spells CASSFLDLQETQYF. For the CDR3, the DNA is TGTGCCAGCAGCTTTCTGGATCTACAAGAGACCCAGTACTTC.